Below, 2 T cell receptor beta chains from the same sample are listed, as sequenced in a study of CD8 T cells in Susac syndrome. Random hexamers were used to reverse transcribe an amount of about 0.5 to 1 ug RNA. TCRdb recomputed calls from the immunoSEQ multiplex PCR reads with MiXCR, one row per CDR3 protein. The table has around 20,000 distinct CDR3 sequences, around 96% seen once; the top ten hold about 0.23%. The specimen was CD8+ T cells from PBMCs. These receptors originate from a human donor in good health.

The chain is built from TRBV24-1 and TRBJ2-1, with TRBD1 as a possible D gene (5 bases). V was cut by 0 bases and J by 9 bases, with 17 bases left in between. Germline V CDR1 and CDR2: KGHDR, SFDVKD. CDR3 length: 16 amino acids. Written as DNA, the CDR3 is TGTGCCACCAGTGATTTGCAATCCCAGGGCGGCGGTGAGCAGTTCTTC. Encoded protein: CATSDLQSQGGGEQFF.

The chain uses TRBV12-3 or TRBV12-4 and TRBJ2-2; no clear D gene. The CDR3 covers 13 residues. Trimming removed 0 bases at V and 5 bases at J, with 4 bases between. CDR3 residues: CASSLALTGELFF. In DNA form, the CDR3 reads TGTGCCAGCAGTTTAGCGCTGACCGGGGAGCTGTTTTTT.